This T cell receptor (beta chain) comes out of a study of blood T cell repertoires in COVID-19. For the study at large: COVID-19 samples collected from the United States, Italy and Spain covered acute and convalescent phases. PBMCs, B-cell-depleted T cells, or T cells were the source of the cDNA or gDNA that made up the material.

Authors' methods: Cell counts per sample came from amplifying reference gene primers. Here immunoSEQ multiplex PCR was the method, and the copy in TCRdb shows in-frame clones only, minus some. That table gives V, J and clone size, and the DNA gave D and trimming. This table has about 88,000 clones, more than 90% appearing once. From germline, CDR1 is SGHAT and CDR2 FQDESV (reference sequence). This CDR3 comprises 15 residues. With 2 bases clipped from V and 3 bases from J, the junction kept 4 bases outside the gene matches. The sample comprised peripheral blood. The source is a man aged 55 to 70 with acute or convalescent COVID-19. The rearrangement joins TRBV11-1 to TRBJ2-3; 8 nucleotides line up with TRBD1. DNA for the CDR3: TGTGCCAGCAGCTTAACAGGGGGGTGGACAGATACGCAGTATTTT. It yields the protein CASSLTGGWTDTQYF.